Presented here are 25 T cell receptor beta chains from one specimen sequenced in a study of blood T cell repertoires in COVID-19. The method was immunoSEQ multiplex PCR; TCRdb's version includes in-frame clones alone and lacks a portion of them. The sample includes roughly 38,000 clones, 60% to 85% of them seen just once. Material for sequencing was peripheral blood. The receptors shown here come from a man between 60 and 75 years old with active COVID-19.

The chain joins TRBV28 to TRBJ1-5, with 9 positions matching TRBD1. After removal of 4 bases from V and 1 base from J, the junction contained 11 bases not matched to a gene. The CDR3 has 18 amino acids. Germline assignment: CDR1 MDHEN and CDR2 SYDVKM. The CDR3 protein is CASSSGQGGILSNQPQHF. Here the CDR3 DNA reads TGTGCCAGCAGTTCGGGACAGGGAGGGATATTGAGCAATCAGCCCCAGCATTTT.

The chain uses TRBV21-1 and TRBJ1-4. TRBV21-1 has pseudogene status. This CDR3 comprises 17 residues. CDR3 nucleotides: TGTGCCAGCAGCAAAGAAGGCAATCGGGATACTAATGAAAAACTGTTTTTT. Encoded protein: CASSKEGNRDTNEKLFF.

There are a few counts of this clone. The rearrangement links TRBV27 to TRBJ2-7; maybe TRBD2 (5 bases). The CDR3 covers 16 residues. Between the trimmed V and J ends, which lost 5 bases and 5 bases, there was a span of 22 bases. The germline CDR1 and CDR2 sequences are MNHEY and SMNVEV (reference sequence). DNA of the CDR3: TGTGCCAGCAGTCACCGGTCCCCCGCTTTGACTAACGAGCAGTACTTC. Translated: CASSHRSPALTNEQYF.

The rearrangement links TRBV5-1 to TRBJ2-1; a weak D match, TRBD2 (5 bases). V was cut by 2 bases and J by 8 bases, with 14 bases left in between. Looked up from germline, CDR1 is SGHRS and CDR2 is YFSETQ. This CDR3 region has 14 residues. CDR3 nucleotide sequence: TGCGCCAGCAGCTTCTCGCGCCCAGCGGATGAGCAGTTCTTC. It is translated as CASSFSRPADEQFF.

The chain couples TRBV25-1 to TRBJ2-2; D remains ambiguous. CDR1 MGHDK and CDR2 SYGVNS come from the germline V gene. V dropped 3 bases and J dropped 1 base, with 9 bases sitting between them. The CDR3 contains 15 residues. The CDR3 region has the DNA TGTGCCAGCAGTGACGCGGAGAAGAACACCGGGGAGCTGTTTTTT. It yields the protein CASSDAEKNTGELFF.

The rearrangement links TRBV7-2 to TRBJ2-2; 8 positions match TRBD2. J gave up 4 bases and V 2 bases, and 6 bases lay outside the gene matches. CDR1 and CDR2 (germline): SGHTA, FQGNSA. CDR3 size: 16 residues. CDR3 bases: TGTGCCAGCAGCTTACTCCGGGGGGGCGGCACCGGGGAGCTGTTTTTT. Translation gives CASSLLRGGGTGELFF.

The chain links TRBV7-6 to TRBJ1-2; D remains ambiguous. Trimming shortened V by 5 bases and J by 3 bases, and 10 bases separated the two germline ends. Germline-derived CDR1 and CDR2 are SGHVS and FNYEAQ. This CDR3 region has 13 residues. This CDR3 reads CASSVDGDYGYTF. The CDR3 nucleotides are TGTGCCAGCAGCGTAGACGGGGACTATGGCTACACCTTC.

V usage is TRBV19 and J usage is TRBJ2-5; no clear D gene. CDR3 length: 14 amino acids. In germline, CDR1 is LNHDA, CDR2 SQIVND (reference sequence). Trimming shortened V by 6 bases and J by 4 bases, and 15 bases separated the two germline ends. The CDR3: CASSTRFGPETQYF. CDR3 bases: TGTGCCAGTAGCACCAGGTTTGGCCCAGAGACCCAGTACTTC.

As to this clone: A junction boundary mismatches the germline segment, possibly from a read error. V and J are TRBV5-1 and TRBJ1-5, with D uncertain. Germline values: CDR1 SGHRS, CDR2 YFSETQ. The CDR3 is 12 residues long. The CDR3 loop is CRRIRVNQPQHF. DNA of the CDR3: TGTAGACGCATACGGGTAAATCAGCCCCAGCATTTT.

This clone was counted a few times. One junction end disagrees with the germline gene, perhaps due to a read error. The rearrangement joins TRBV2 to TRBJ2-1, with TRBD1 matching 7 bases. Germline CDR1 reads SNHLY; CDR2 reads FYNNEI. CDR3 size: 15 residues. The CDR3 region has the DNA TGTGCCAGCAGCGAAGGAGGCAGGGGGACCGATGAGCAGTTCTTC. Protein sequence: CASSEGGRGTDEQFF.

The chain links TRBV7-9 to TRBJ2-7, with 9 bases matching TRBD1. The germline gives CDR1 SEHNR, CDR2 FQNEAQ (reference sequence). There are 17 residues in the CDR3. V lost 3 bases to trimming and J lost 3 bases; unmatched junction nucleotides: 12. The CDR3 DNA sequence: TGTGCCAGCAGCTTGGGACAGGGTCTGGGTGTAGTCTACGAGCAGTACTTC. This sequence encodes CASSLGQGLGVVYEQYF.

This sequence joins TRBV18 and TRBJ1-1; 7 bases map to TRBD1. This CDR3 spans 12 amino acids. Germline trimming cut 2 bases from V and 11 bases from J; bases unmatched to any gene: 5. Germline assignment: CDR1 KGHSH and CDR2 LQKENI. The CDR3 sequence is CASSPRQGSAFF. CDR3 bases: TGTGCCAGCTCACCAAGACAGGGAAGCGCTTTCTTT.

In DNA, the CDR3 is TGTGCCAGCAGTTTAGGGACAGGGGGCAATCAGCCCCAGCATTTT. Translating gives CASSLGTGGNQPQHF. The chain carries TRBV27 and TRBJ1-5; 10 nucleotides align to TRBD1. Germline lookup yields CDR1 MNHEY and CDR2 SMNVEV (reference sequence). The CDR3 extends over 15 amino acids. The trim removed 2 bases at V and 2 bases at J, leaving 0 bases unmatched.

The chain recombines TRBV14 with TRBJ2-1; TRBD1 matches at 10 bases. The CDR3 is 16 amino acids. CDR1 is SGHDN and CDR2 is FVKESK in the germline V gene. V shed 2 bases, J shed 2 bases, and the junction held 3 bases outside the gene matches. The CDR3 DNA sequence: TGTGCCAGCAGCCAAAAAGACAGGGGGCCCTACAATGAGCAGTTCTTC. This translates into CASSQKDRGPYNEQFF.

The chain recombines TRBV27 with TRBJ1-6; the D is unclear. Germline CDR1 MNHEY, CDR2 SMNVEV (reference sequence). The germline V and J ends were trimmed by 2 bases and 10 bases, with 6 bases remaining between them. The CDR3 is made up of 12 amino acids. The CDR3 region has the DNA TGTGCCAGCAGTTTACTCTACTCACCCCTCCACTTT. It translates to CASSLLYSPLHF.

The CDR3 region is CAISYSDTQYF. For the CDR3, the DNA is TGTGCCATCAGTTACTCAGATACGCAGTATTTT. The chain employs TRBV10-3 and TRBJ2-3; D not resolved. The V end lost 5 bases, the J end lost 4 bases, and 4 bases lay between the germline ends. Germline V CDR1 and CDR2: ENHRY, SYGVKD. The CDR3 runs 11 residues.

The CDR3 protein is CASSVAGQGIHEQYF. Written as DNA, the CDR3 is TGTGCCAGCAGCGTAGCAGGACAGGGGATCCACGAGCAGTACTTC. The chain is built from TRBV9 and TRBJ2-7; 9 bases line up with TRBD1. With 0 bases clipped from V and 5 bases from J, the junction kept 6 bases outside the gene matches. The CDR3 spans 15 residues. Germline CDR1 and CDR2: SGDLS and YYNGEE.

CDR3 in DNA: TGTGCCAGTAGTATAAGCAAAAACACTGAAGCTTTCTTT. This sequence encodes CASSISKNTEAFF. The chain has TRBV19 and TRBJ1-1; D not resolved. Trimming took 2 bases from V and 2 from J, leaving 6 bases between them. The germline V gene has CDR1 LNHDA and CDR2 SQIVND (reference sequence). This CDR3 is 13 amino acids long. Variable domain in full (rest from reference TRBV19 and TRBJ1-1): DGGITQSPKYLFRKEGQNVTLSCEQNLNHDAMYWYRQDPGQGLRLIYYSQIVNDFQKGDIAEGYSVSREKKESFPLTVTSAQKNPTAFYLCASSISKNTEAFFGQGTRLTVV.

This sequence joins TRBV6-5 and TRBJ2-2; D not resolved. Between the trimmed V and J ends, which lost 10 bases and 4 bases, there was a span of 13 bases. Germline CDR1 MNHEY, CDR2 SVGAGI. The CDR3 covers 13 residues. The DNA for the CDR3 is TGTGCCACCAGGTGGAGCGTCACCGGGGAGCTGTTTTTT. Amino acid sequence: CATRWSVTGELFF.

The chain recombines TRBV9 with TRBJ1-6; possible D gene TRBD1, 6 bases. V was shortened by 5 bases and J by 10 bases, with 19 bases between the two germline ends. Germline values: CDR1 SGDLS, CDR2 YYNGEE. CDR3 length: 15 residues. CDR3 nucleotide sequence: TGTGCCAGCAGTCATAGGGGGGGGGAGCGGTCACCCCTCCACTTT. Translated: CASSHRGGERSPLHF.

This clone showed up just once. The CDR3 sequence: CSASGQGDTQYF. The CDR3 DNA sequence: TGCAGTGCTAGTGGACAGGGAGATACGCAGTATTTT. The V and J genes are TRBV20-1 and TRBJ2-3, with 8 bases fitting TRBD1. This CDR3 region has 12 residues. Trimming took 3 bases from V and 5 from J; bases not matched to a gene: 1. CDR1 is DFQATT and CDR2 is SNEGSKA in the germline V gene (reference sequence).

The rearrangement joins TRBV12-3 or TRBV12-4 to TRBJ2-3, with D uncertain. Trimming took 6 bases from V and 3 from J, leaving 4 bases between them. This CDR3 has 11 residues. The CDR3 region is CASSRTDTQYF. The CDR3 DNA follows: TGTGCCAGCAGCCGTACAGATACGCAGTATTTT.

The J gene is TRBJ2-2, the V gene TRBV12-3 or TRBV12-4, with TRBD1 as a possible D gene (6 bases). This CDR3 contains 13 residues. V was clipped by 3 bases and J by 6 bases, with 8 bases between them. CDR3 protein: CASSLGASGELFF. The CDR3 DNA sequence: TGTGCCAGCAGTTTGGGGGCCTCCGGGGAGCTGTTTTTT.

The chain joins TRBV2 to TRBJ2-3; a possible D gene is TRBD2 (5 bases). The CDR3 totals 15 residues. CDR1 and CDR2 from the germline V gene are SNHLY and FYNNEI. V lost 6 bases and J 4 bases, leaving 17 bases between the germline ends. CDR3 bases: TGTGCCAGCAGGGAGCTAGCTATCCGCCCAGATACGCAGTATTTT. This sequence encodes CASRELAIRPDTQYF.

The table lists this clone with a few counts. The CDR3 sequence: CASSALRPTGVDEQYF. The CDR3 coding sequence is TGTGCCAGCAGCGCGCTTCGCCCGACAGGGGTCGACGAGCAGTACTTC. The chain combines TRBV28 with TRBJ2-7; TRBD1 agrees at 8 bases. The J segment lost 5 bases and the V segment lost 6 bases, leaving 15 bases of the junction unmatched. The CDR3 extends over 16 amino acids. CDR1 MDHEN and CDR2 SYDVKM come from the germline V gene.